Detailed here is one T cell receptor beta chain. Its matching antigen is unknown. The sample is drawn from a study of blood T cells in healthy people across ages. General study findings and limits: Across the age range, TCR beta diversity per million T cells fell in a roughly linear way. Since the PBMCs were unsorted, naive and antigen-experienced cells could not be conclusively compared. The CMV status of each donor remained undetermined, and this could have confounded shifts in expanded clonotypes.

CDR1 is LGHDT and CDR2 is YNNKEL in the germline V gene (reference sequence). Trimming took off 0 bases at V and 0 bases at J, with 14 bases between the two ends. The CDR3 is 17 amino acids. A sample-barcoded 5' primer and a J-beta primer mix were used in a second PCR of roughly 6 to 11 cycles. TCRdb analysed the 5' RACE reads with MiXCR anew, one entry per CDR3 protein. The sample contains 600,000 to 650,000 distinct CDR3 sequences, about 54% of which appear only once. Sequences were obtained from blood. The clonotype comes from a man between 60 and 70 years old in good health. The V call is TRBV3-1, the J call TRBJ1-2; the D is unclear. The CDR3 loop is CASSQDRGGRSNYGYTF. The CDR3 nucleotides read TGTGCCAGCAGCCAAGACCGAGGCGGCAGATCTAACTATGGCTACACCTTC.